A single sample gave rise to the 26 T cell receptor beta chains below, sequenced in a study of cytomegalovirus exposure and HLA in healthy donors. The PCR employed 60 Vbeta primers together with 13 Jbeta primers. Measured with immunoSEQ multiplex PCR; TCRdb has only the in-frame clones, and not every one. The table records 170,000 or so clones, approximately 80% of them present only once. The sequenced sample was PBMCs. The receptor source for this set is a man aged 18 to 29 in good health and CMV-seronegative.

V gene TRBV7-8 combines with J gene TRBJ2-4; 7 positions match TRBD1. V was pared by 5 bases and J by 5 bases, with 6 bases of the junction left unmatched. Germline loops: CDR1 SGHVS, CDR2 FQNEAQ. The length of the CDR3 is 14 residues. CDR3: CASSLEGQQNIQYF. CDR3 bases: TGTGCCAGCAGCCTAGAGGGACAGCAAAACATTCAGTACTTC.

This clone is a singleton in its sample. The chain combines TRBV29-1 with TRBJ1-5; a weak D match, TRBD1 (6 bases). CDR3 length equals 16 residues. The germline V and J ends were trimmed by 5 bases and 2 bases, with 19 bases remaining between them. From germline, CDR1 is SQVTM and CDR2 ANQGSEA. The CDR3 region is CSVMLGQGIGNQPQHF. CDR3 DNA: TGCAGCGTTATGTTAGGTCAGGGGATCGGCAATCAGCCCCAGCATTTT. Complete variable domain (other parts from reference TRBV29-1 and TRBJ1-5): SAVISQKPSRDICQRGTSLTIQCQVDSQVTMMFWYRQQPGQSLTLIATANQGSEATYESGFVIDKFPISRPNLTFSTLTVSNMSPEDSSIYLCSVMLGQGIGNQPQHFGDGTRLSIL.

The chain uses TRBV4-1 and TRBJ1-2; D might be TRBD1 (5 bases). The CDR3 consists of 16 residues. V lost 1 base, J lost 7 bases, and 19 bases lay in between. The germline CDR1 and CDR2 sequences are MGHRA and YSYEKL. Here the CDR3 DNA reads TGCGCCAGCAGCCAAGGGGCAGGGCTCCTGGCTGGTGGCTACACCTTC. It is translated as CASSQGAGLLAGGYTF.

V usage is TRBV6-1 and J usage is TRBJ2-1; TRBD2 aligns across 9 bases. V dropped 1 base and J dropped 2; count of bases not matched to a gene: 3. This CDR3 has 16 amino acids. In germline, CDR1 is MNHNS, CDR2 SASEGT. The CDR3 sequence is CASSEGGGGAYNEQFF. In nucleotides, the CDR3 is TGTGCCAGCAGTGAAGGTGGCGGGGGGGCCTACAATGAGCAGTTCTTC.

In its sample, this clone was seen once. V usage is TRBV2 and J usage is TRBJ2-5; D ambiguous. CDR1 is SNHLY, CDR2 FYNNEI, per germline. V was clipped by 8 bases and J by 1 base, with 11 bases between them. The CDR3 has 13 residues. The CDR3 spells CASGVGFQETQYF. CDR3 sequence (DNA): TGTGCCAGCGGTGTGGGCTTCCAAGAGACCCAGTACTTC.

Concerning this clone: One end of the junction varies from germline; a read error may be responsible. The chain combines TRBV7-7 with TRBJ2-3; no firm D call. The V gene's germline CDR1 is SSHAT and CDR2 FNYEAQ (reference sequence). The CDR3 has 13 residues. CDR3 sequence reads: CASSFFPRDTQYF. DNA for the CDR3: TGTGCTAGCAGCTTTTTTCCGAGAGATACGCAGTATTTT.

This chain links TRBV2 with TRBJ2-7, with a tentative D call TRBD1 (5 bases). Per the germline V gene, CDR1 is SNHLY and CDR2 is FYNNEI. This CDR3 comprises 14 residues. V was clipped by 3 bases and J by 0 bases, with 9 bases between them. DNA of the CDR3: TGTGCCAGCAGTGATTTGCAGGGCTCCTACGAGCAGTACTTC. Its translation: CASSDLQGSYEQYF.

This chain joins TRBV14 and TRBJ2-1; D is perhaps TRBD2 (5 bases). The CDR3 contains 16 residues. CDR1 and CDR2 from the germline V gene are SGHDN and FVKESK. V gave up 0 bases and J gave up 0 bases, with 9 bases separating them. The CDR3 nucleotides are TGTGCCAGCAGCCAAGATAAGCGGACCTCCTACAATGAGCAGTTCTTC. Translated: CASSQDKRTSYNEQFF.

Worth noting for this clone: Its ends do not fully match the called genes, so a read error is possible. The rearrangement uses TRBV7-9 and TRBJ2-5, with TRBD2 identical over 7 bases. The V gene's germline CDR1 is SEHNR and CDR2 FQNEAQ (reference sequence). CDR3 length equals 17 residues. In DNA form, the CDR3 reads TGTTCCAGCAGCTTAGTTCCCCCGGGACTATTAGACGAGACCCAGTACTTC. Amino acid sequence: CSSSLVPPGLLDETQYF.

The chain joins TRBV19 to TRBJ2-2; TRBD2 is a possible D gene (5 bases). CDR3 length equals 12 residues. Germline loops: CDR1 LNHDA, CDR2 SQIVND (reference sequence). Trimming removed 7 bases from V and 5 bases from J, with 8 bases in between. The CDR3 sequence: CASTSGTGELFF. In DNA form, the CDR3 reads TGTGCCAGTACATCGGGGACCGGGGAGCTGTTTTTT. Based on the CDR3 plus reference TRBV19 and TRBJ2-2, the full variable domain is DGGITQSPKYLFRKEGQNVTLSCEQNLNHDAMYWYRQDPGQGLRLIYYSQIVNDFQKGDIAEGYSVSREKKESFPLTVTSAQKNPTAFYLCASTSGTGELFFGEGSRLTVL.

The chain uses TRBV7-3 and TRBJ1-6; unclear D gene. The germline V gene has CDR1 SGHTA and CDR2 FQGTGA. The CDR3 is 13 amino acids. Trimming took 2 bases from V and 8 from J, leaving 7 bases between them. In DNA form, the CDR3 reads TGTGCCAGCAGCTTATCTTTCGATTCACCCCTCCACTTT. Its translation: CASSLSFDSPLHF.

The V and J genes are TRBV7-6 and TRBJ2-2, with 7 bases lining up with TRBD1. The CDR3 runs 16 residues. The germline CDR1 and CDR2 sequences are SGHVS and FNYEAQ. V shed 5 bases and J 1 base; nucleotides not matched to a gene: 7. Here the CDR3 reads CASSPGQVLNTGELFF. CDR3 sequence (DNA): TGTGCCAGCAGCCCCGGACAGGTCCTGAACACCGGGGAGCTGTTTTTT. Combining the CDR3 with reference TRBV7-6 and TRBJ2-2 gives the whole variable domain GAGVSQSPRYKVTKRGQDVALRCDPISGHVSLYWYRQALGQGPEFLTYFNYEAQQDKSGLPNDRFSAERPEGSISTLTIQRTEQRDSAMYRCASSPGQVLNTGELFFGEGSRLTVL.

J is TRBJ2-3 and V is TRBV27, with D perhaps matching TRBD1 (6 bases). The CDR3 totals 16 residues. Between the trimmed V and J ends, which lost 6 bases and 0 bases, there was a span of 16 bases. Per germline, CDR1 MNHEY and CDR2 SMNVEV (reference sequence). In DNA, the CDR3 is TGTGCCAGCAGCCCCCCGGGCAGGGGCAGCACAGATACGCAGTATTTT. This translates into CASSPPGRGSTDTQYF.

The genes are TRBV30 and TRBJ2-1, with TRBD2 matching over 8 bases. The CDR3 runs 10 residues. V shed 8 bases and J 16 bases; nucleotides not matched to a gene: 10. CDR1 and CDR2 from the germline V gene are GTSNPN and SVGIG (reference sequence). The DNA of the CDR3 is TGTGCCCTGTGGACGGGACTAGTTTTCTTC. Protein: CALWTGLVFF.

The chain recombines TRBV11-1 with TRBJ2-2; 11 bases agree with TRBD2. CDR1 SGHAT and CDR2 FQDESV come from the germline V gene (reference sequence). The V segment lost 1 base and the J segment 7 bases; nucleotides outside the gene matches: 2. This CDR3 has 15 residues. CDR3 residues: CASSLVLAGVGELFF. The DNA for the CDR3 is TGTGCCAGCAGCTTAGTACTAGCGGGAGTCGGGGAGCTGTTTTTT.

The chain couples TRBV4-1 to TRBJ2-2; 11 nucleotides match TRBD2. The V gene end was trimmed by 4 bases and the J gene end by 3 bases; junction bases not matched to a gene: 10. The CDR3 runs to 18 residues. Germline V gene lookup returns CDR1 MGHRA and CDR2 YSYEKL. The DNA of the CDR3 is TGCGCCAGCAGCCCCACCGCTAGCGGGGGGTCGTACACCGGGGAGCTGTTTTTT. Its translation is CASSPTASGGSYTGELFF.

V gene TRBV5-6 combines with J gene TRBJ2-3; TRBD2 might be the D (6 bases). Germline lookup yields CDR1 SGHDT and CDR2 YYEEEE. V lost 5 bases and J 2 bases, leaving 27 bases between the germline ends. This CDR3 has 19 residues. CDR3 bases: TGTGCCAGCAGGCCTCCTGGGCGGGGCTTACCCCTTATCACAGATACGCAGTATTTT. Its translation is CASRPPGRGLPLITDTQYF.

This chain links TRBV27 with TRBJ2-1, with a possible D match to TRBD2 (5 bases). Germline V gene data show CDR1 as MNHEY and CDR2 as SMNVEV (reference sequence). The CDR3 sequence is 14 residues long. V was clipped by 6 bases and J by 8 bases, with 17 bases between them. The CDR3 region is CASRRLEGEDEQFF. The CDR3 DNA reads TGTGCCAGCAGGCGGCTAGAGGGTGAAGATGAGCAGTTCTTC.

This chain uses TRBV7-2 with TRBJ1-1, with 9 bases identical to TRBD1. J gave up 0 bases and V 4 bases, and 3 bases lay outside the gene matches. The germline V gene encodes CDR1 SGHTA and CDR2 FQGNSA. CDR3 length: 15 residues. The CDR3 DNA reads as TGTGCCAGCAGCTCTAGGACAGGGGTGAACACTGAAGCTTTCTTT. Translating it yields CASSSRTGVNTEAFF.

The chain uses TRBV5-4 and TRBJ1-2, with D possibly being TRBD1 (6 bases). Germline values: CDR1 SGHNT, CDR2 YYREEE (reference sequence). V was cut by 0 bases and J by 4 bases, with 10 bases left in between. CDR3 length equals 14 residues. The CDR3 bases are TGTGCCAGCAGCTTGGGGGGGCGAGGCTATGGCTACACCTTC. It is translated as CASSLGGRGYGYTF.

This rearrangement joins TRBV7-9 to TRBJ2-2, with D perhaps matching TRBD1 (5 bases). Per the germline V gene, CDR1 is SEHNR and CDR2 is FQNEAQ (reference sequence). This CDR3 has 12 amino acids. V was cut by 4 bases and J by 6 bases, with 6 bases left in between. This CDR3 reads CASSSTAGELFF. The DNA of the CDR3 is TGTGCCAGCAGCTCGACAGCCGGGGAGCTGTTTTTT.

This clone turned up a few times. The V gene is TRBV4-1, the J gene TRBJ2-1, with 10 nucleotides matching TRBD1. Germline V CDR1 and CDR2: MGHRA, YSYEKL. The CDR3 is 16 amino acids. With 2 bases clipped from V and 6 bases from J, the junction kept 7 bases outside the gene matches. CDR3 DNA sequence: TGCGCCAGCAGCCAACCGGGACAGGGGTTTTCCAATGAGCAGTTCTTC. This gives the protein CASSQPGQGFSNEQFF.

The V call is TRBV18, the J call TRBJ2-7, with D perhaps TRBD2 (6 bases). This CDR3 comprises 17 residues. The V end was cut by 2 bases, the J end by 2 bases, with 19 bases between. Germline V gene sequence: CDR1 KGHSH, CDR2 LQKENI. This CDR3 reads CASSPNRAGLATYEQYF. The CDR3 DNA is TGTGCCAGCTCACCAAATCGGGCGGGACTCGCCACCTACGAGCAGTACTTC.

The chain couples TRBV9 to TRBJ1-2, with D possibly matching TRBD1 (5 bases). Trimming removed 0 bases from V and 4 bases from J, with 10 bases in between. The CDR3 runs to 14 residues. Per germline, CDR1 SGDLS and CDR2 YYNGEE. CDR3 residues: CASSVAGVGYGYTF. DNA of the CDR3: TGTGCCAGCAGCGTAGCGGGGGTGGGCTATGGCTACACCTTC.

The rearrangement joins TRBV2 to TRBJ2-7; weak D call: TRBD2 (6 bases). Trimming left V 1 base short and J 6 bases short, with 25 bases between. The CDR3 runs 18 residues. Per the germline V gene, CDR1 is SNHLY and CDR2 is FYNNEI. CDR3 coding DNA: TGTGCCAGCAGTGAAGGGCTGGGTCAGGGAGTTAATAGCGGCGAGCAGTACTTC. Translating it yields CASSEGLGQGVNSGEQYF.

This rearrangement joins TRBV10-3 to TRBJ2-6; possible D gene TRBD2, 6 bases. The ends were cut back, 5 bases at V and 2 bases at J, with 16 bases in the middle. The CDR3 has 17 residues. Per germline, CDR1 ENHRY and CDR2 SYGVKD. The CDR3, as DNA: TGTGCCATCAGTAGTCGTGGGGGGTCGGCTGGGGCCAACGTCCTGACTTTC. Translating gives CAISSRGGSAGANVLTF.